This TCR beta chain emerged from a study of control samples from healthy donors and cancer patients. Germline V CDR1 and CDR2: GTSNPN, SVGIG (reference sequence). Trimming stripped 0 bases from V and 8 bases from J, with 7 bases between. The CDR3 has 12 residues. The table came from immunoSEQ multiplex PCR; TCRdb's copy has only in-frame clones and leaves some out. The sample shows 55,000 to 70,000 clones, 90% of them seen only once. The chain uses TRBV30 and TRBJ1-4; D gene ambiguous. Sequencing was carried out using PBMCs. The TCR was taken from a man aged 55 to 70 with colorectal cancer. CDR3 in amino acids: CAWSVLGEKLFF. The CDR3 nucleotides are TGTGCCTGGAGTGTGCTCGGCGAAAAACTGTTTTTT.